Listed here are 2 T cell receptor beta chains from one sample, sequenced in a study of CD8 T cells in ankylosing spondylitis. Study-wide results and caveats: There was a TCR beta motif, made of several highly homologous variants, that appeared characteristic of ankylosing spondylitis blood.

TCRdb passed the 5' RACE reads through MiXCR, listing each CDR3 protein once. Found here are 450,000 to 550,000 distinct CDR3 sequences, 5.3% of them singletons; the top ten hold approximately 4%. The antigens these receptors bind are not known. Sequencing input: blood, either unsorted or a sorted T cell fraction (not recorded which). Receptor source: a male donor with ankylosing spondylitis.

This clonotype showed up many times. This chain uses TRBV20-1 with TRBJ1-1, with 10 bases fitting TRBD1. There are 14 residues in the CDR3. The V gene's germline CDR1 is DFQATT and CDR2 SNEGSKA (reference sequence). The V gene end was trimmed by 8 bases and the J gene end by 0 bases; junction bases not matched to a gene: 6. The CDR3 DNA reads TGCAGTCAACTGGGACAGGGGATGAACACTGAAGCTTTCTTT. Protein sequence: CSQLGQGMNTEAFF.

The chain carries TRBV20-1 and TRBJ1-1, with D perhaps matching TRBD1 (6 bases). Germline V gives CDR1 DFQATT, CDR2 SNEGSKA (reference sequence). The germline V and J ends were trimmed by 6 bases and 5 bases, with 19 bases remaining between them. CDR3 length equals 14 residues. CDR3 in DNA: TGCAGTGCCGGAAGGCCAGGGGTGAGGACTGAAGCTTTCTTT. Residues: CSAGRPGVRTEAFF.